This TCR beta chain was recovered during a study of human T cells and chemical hapten exposure. Turning to the study itself: The use of 2% DPC on about 2 cm by about 2 cm of upper inner arm skin constituted sensitization. Variation in per-sample TCR yields came mainly from small pooled library volume differences.

TCRdb used MiXCR to reprocess the RACE reads, holding one entry per CDR3 protein. The sample records some 300,000 distinct CDR3 sequences, around 5.5% being singletons. Ten or more counts support this clonotype. Trimming removed 3 bases from V and 5 bases from J; junction bases left unmatched: 4. Germline V CDR1 and CDR2: MGHRA, YSYEKL. This CDR3 has 14 residues. Time point noted: pre-sensitization, week 0. The treatment was: therapeutic diphenylcyclopropenone sensitization with weekly scalp DPC. Those who donated were patients with alopecia, 18 to 70 years of age, and suitable for DPC. The chain combines TRBV4-1 with TRBJ1-1, with TRBD1 identical over 9 bases. The sequence was obtained from a woman under 30 with alopecia areata. Some clones in this sample may be carry-over from other donors' samples. The sample in question was whole blood, obtained in connection with sensitization to the hapten diphenylcyclopropenone (DPC). The CDR3 DNA reads as TGCGCCAGCAGCCATGGACAGGGGAGAACTGAAGCTTTCTTT. Translation: CASSHGQGRTEAFF.